The 14 T cell receptor beta chains presented below share a single source sample, sequenced in a study of somatic mutations in cytotoxic T cells in rheumatoid arthritis. Data came from immunoSEQ multiplex PCR; TCRdb stores just in-frame clones and leaves some out. The data show about 10,000 clones, about 85% seen once. The sample taken for sequencing was CD8+ T cells sorted from blood. The receptors here all came from an adult with rheumatoid arthritis.

V gene TRBV4-2 combines with J gene TRBJ2-7; D tentatively reads TRBD1 or TRBD2 (5 bases each). From germline, CDR1 is LGHNA and CDR2 YNFKEQ. The CDR3 contains 13 residues. Trimming cost V 6 bases and J 3 bases, with 12 bases left between them. The CDR3 loop is CASSRDLDYEQYF. Written as DNA, the CDR3 is TGTGCCAGCAGTCGGGACCTAGACTACGAGCAGTACTTC.

The V call is TRBV28, the J call TRBJ2-7; 12 nucleotides agree with TRBD1. V gave up 4 bases and J gave up 3 bases; unmatched junction bases: 4. This CDR3 contains 15 residues. Germline V gene data show CDR1 as MDHEN and CDR2 as SYDVKM. The CDR3 spells CASSSRDRGLYEQYF. CDR3 nucleotides: TGTGCCAGCAGTTCCCGGGACAGGGGGCTCTACGAGCAGTACTTC.

V and J are TRBV5-4 and TRBJ1-1, with unresolved D. Germline V gene data show CDR1 as SGHNT and CDR2 as YYREEE (reference sequence). Trimming shortened V by 1 base and J by 4 bases, and 11 bases separated the two germline ends. CDR3 length equals 14 residues. The CDR3 spells CASSLKPGVTEAFF. In DNA, the CDR3 is TGTGCCAGCAGCTTGAAACCCGGGGTCACTGAAGCTTTCTTT.

Points on this clone: The sample has other DNA sequences that encode this CDR3 too. The genes are TRBV5-1 and TRBJ1-1; D not certain. The CDR3 spans 13 residues. CDR1 is SGHRS, CDR2 YFSETQ, per germline. V dropped 4 bases and J dropped 5 bases, with 12 bases sitting between them. The CDR3 protein is CASSHQVRTEAFF. Written as DNA, the CDR3 is TGCGCCAGCAGCCACCAAGTCAGGACTGAAGCTTTCTTT.

J is TRBJ2-5 and V is TRBV7-9; 7 bases fit TRBD1. The ends lost 5 bases at V and 1 base at J; junction bases unmatched: 1. Germline V gene sequence: CDR1 SEHNR, CDR2 FQNEAQ (reference sequence). The CDR3 extends over 13 amino acids. The CDR3 is CASSRDSQETQYF. The CDR3 nucleotides read TGTGCCAGCAGCCGGGACAGCCAAGAGACCCAGTACTTC.

This chain joins TRBV29-1 and TRBJ1-1, with 8 bases that match TRBD1. Looked up from germline, CDR1 is SQVTM and CDR2 is ANQGSEA. V was pared by 1 base and J by 7 bases, with 8 bases of the junction left unmatched. The CDR3 loop spans 14 amino acids. The CDR3 protein is CSVEGQGFDNEAFF. The CDR3 region has the DNA TGCAGCGTTGAAGGACAGGGGTTTGACAATGAAGCTTTCTTT.

The rearrangement uses TRBV13 and TRBJ2-7; 7 bases agree with TRBD1. The CDR3 consists of 15 residues. CDR1 and CDR2 from the germline V gene are PRHDT and FYEKMQ (reference sequence). J was trimmed by 2 bases and V by 1 base; bases with no gene match: 5. This CDR3 is CASSLAGTATYEQYF. The CDR3, as DNA: TGTGCCAGCAGCTTAGCGGGGACAGCGACCTACGAGCAGTACTTC. The entire variable domain, with the rest obtained from reference TRBV13 and TRBJ2-7, is as follows: AAGVIQSPRHLIKEKRETATLKCYPIPRHDTVYWYQQGPGQDPQFLISFYEKMQSDKGSIPDRFSAQQFSDYHSELNMSSLELGDSALYFCASSLAGTATYEQYFGPGTRLTVT.

This clone was recorded only once. The chain uses TRBV6-5 and TRBJ2-3; 8 nucleotides agree with TRBD1. In germline, CDR1 is MNHEY, CDR2 SVGAGI. The CDR3 has 16 residues. J gave up 0 bases and V 4 bases, and 6 bases lay outside the gene matches. This chain's CDR3 is CASSSRQGPSTDTQYF. The CDR3 bases are TGTGCCAGCAGTTCCCGACAGGGGCCTAGCACAGATACGCAGTATTTT.

The chain links TRBV28 to TRBJ2-5; weak D call: TRBD1 (6 bases). This CDR3 has 14 amino acids. With 2 bases removed from V and 4 bases from J, the gap between germline ends came to 11 bases. The germline V gene has CDR1 MDHEN and CDR2 SYDVKM. The CDR3 bases are TGTGCCAGCAGTTTACACAGGGTATTAGAGACCCAGTACTTC. Its translation: CASSLHRVLETQYF.

This clone was observed a handful of times. V usage is TRBV10-3 and J usage is TRBJ2-7, with TRBD2 matching over 12 bases. Germline V gene data show CDR1 as ENHRY and CDR2 as SYGVKD. The V segment lost 5 bases and the J segment 3 bases; nucleotides outside the gene matches: 11. The CDR3 covers 17 residues. CDR3 in DNA: TGTGCCATCAGTAGGCTAGCGGGAGGGCCCGGTAACTACGAGCAGTACTTC. Translated, it gives CAISRLAGGPGNYEQYF.

The chain recombines TRBV7-9 with TRBJ2-7; 13 bases are a match to TRBD2. The CDR3 totals 14 residues. The V and J ends lost 5 bases and 12 bases, in that order; junction bases with no gene match: 10. Looked up from germline, CDR1 is SEHNR and CDR2 is FQNEAQ (reference sequence). The CDR3, as DNA: TGTGCCAGCAGCCTAACTAGCGGGGGGGGTTACCGGTACTTC. This translates into CASSLTSGGGYRYF.

V and J are TRBV7-9 and TRBJ1-1, with 8 nucleotides matching TRBD1. The CDR3 is 13 residues long. Germline-derived CDR1 and CDR2 are SEHNR and FQNEAQ (reference sequence). V lost 10 bases, J lost 3 bases, and 7 bases stayed unmatched. The CDR3 spells CAITGGTDTEAFF. CDR3 DNA: TGTGCCATAACAGGGGGTACTGACACTGAAGCTTTCTTT.

The V call is TRBV6-5, the J call TRBJ2-5, with TRBD2 matching over 7 bases. The CDR3 runs 13 residues. Germline loops: CDR1 MNHEY, CDR2 SVGAGI. V trimming: 2 bases; J trimming: 7 bases; junction bases outside the gene matches: 4. Here the CDR3 reads CASSYLADGTQYF. The CDR3 nucleotides read TGTGCCAGCAGTTACCTAGCGGACGGGACCCAGTACTTC.

This clone was recorded once. This rearrangement joins TRBV11-2 to TRBJ2-3; D perhaps matches TRBD2 (6 bases). CDR3 length: 12 residues. Germline CDR1 and CDR2: SGHAT and FQNNGV. Deletions cut 4 bases from V and 7 bases from J, with 9 bases between. CDR3 DNA sequence: TGTGCCAGCAGCTCGGGACTCTATACGCAGTATTTT. Residues: CASSSGLYTQYF.